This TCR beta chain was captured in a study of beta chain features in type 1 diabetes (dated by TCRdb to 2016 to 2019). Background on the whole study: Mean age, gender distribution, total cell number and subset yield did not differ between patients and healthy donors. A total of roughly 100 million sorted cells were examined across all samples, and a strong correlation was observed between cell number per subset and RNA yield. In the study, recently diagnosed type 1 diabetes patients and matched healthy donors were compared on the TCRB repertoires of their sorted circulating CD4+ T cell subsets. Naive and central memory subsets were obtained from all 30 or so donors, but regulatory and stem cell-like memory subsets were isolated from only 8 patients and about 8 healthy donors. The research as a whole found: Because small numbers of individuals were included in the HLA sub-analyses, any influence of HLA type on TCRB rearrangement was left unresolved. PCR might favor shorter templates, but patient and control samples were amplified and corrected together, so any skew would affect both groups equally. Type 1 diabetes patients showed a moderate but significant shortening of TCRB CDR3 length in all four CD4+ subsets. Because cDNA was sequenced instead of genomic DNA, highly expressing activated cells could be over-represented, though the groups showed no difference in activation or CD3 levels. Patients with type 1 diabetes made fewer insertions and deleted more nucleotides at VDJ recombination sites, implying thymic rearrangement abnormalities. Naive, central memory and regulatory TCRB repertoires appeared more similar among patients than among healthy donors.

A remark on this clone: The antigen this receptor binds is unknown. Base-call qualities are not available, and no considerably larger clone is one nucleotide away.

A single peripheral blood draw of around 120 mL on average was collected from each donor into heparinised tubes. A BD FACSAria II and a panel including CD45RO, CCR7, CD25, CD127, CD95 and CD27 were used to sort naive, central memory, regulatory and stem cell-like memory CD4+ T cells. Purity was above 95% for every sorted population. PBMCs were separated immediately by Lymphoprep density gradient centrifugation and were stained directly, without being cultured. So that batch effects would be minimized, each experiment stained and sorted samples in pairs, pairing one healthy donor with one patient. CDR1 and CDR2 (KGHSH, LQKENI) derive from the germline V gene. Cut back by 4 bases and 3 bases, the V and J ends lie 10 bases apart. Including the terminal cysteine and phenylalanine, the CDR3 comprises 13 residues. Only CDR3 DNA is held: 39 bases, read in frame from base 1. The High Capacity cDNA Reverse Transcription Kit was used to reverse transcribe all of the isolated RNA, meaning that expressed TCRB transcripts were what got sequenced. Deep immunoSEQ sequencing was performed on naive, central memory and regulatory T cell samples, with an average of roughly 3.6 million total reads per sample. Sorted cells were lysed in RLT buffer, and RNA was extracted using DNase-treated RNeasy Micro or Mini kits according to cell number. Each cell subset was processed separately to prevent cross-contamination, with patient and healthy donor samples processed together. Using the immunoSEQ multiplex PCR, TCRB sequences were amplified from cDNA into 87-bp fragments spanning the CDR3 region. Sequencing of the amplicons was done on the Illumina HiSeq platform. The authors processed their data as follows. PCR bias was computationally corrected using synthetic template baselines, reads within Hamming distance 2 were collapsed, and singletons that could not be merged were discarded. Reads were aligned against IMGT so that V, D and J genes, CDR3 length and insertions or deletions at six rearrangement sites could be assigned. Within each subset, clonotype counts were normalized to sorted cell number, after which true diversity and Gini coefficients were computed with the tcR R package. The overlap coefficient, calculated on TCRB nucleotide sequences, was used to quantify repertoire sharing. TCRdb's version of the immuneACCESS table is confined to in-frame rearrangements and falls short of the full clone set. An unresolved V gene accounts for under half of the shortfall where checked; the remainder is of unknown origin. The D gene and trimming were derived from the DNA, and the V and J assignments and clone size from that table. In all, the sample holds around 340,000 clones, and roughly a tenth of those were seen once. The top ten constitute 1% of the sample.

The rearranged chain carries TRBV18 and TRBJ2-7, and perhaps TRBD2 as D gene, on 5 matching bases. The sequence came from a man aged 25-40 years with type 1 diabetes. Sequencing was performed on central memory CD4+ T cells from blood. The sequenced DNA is TGTGCCAGCTCACTTCCCGGGGACTACGAGCAGTACTTC. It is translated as CASSLPGDYEQYF.